A single sample gave rise to the 28 T cell receptor beta chains below, sequenced in a study of identical twins. TCRdb re-called the 5' RACE reads through MiXCR, storing one row per CDR3 protein. The table shows 400,000 or so distinct CDR3 sequences, with roughly 9% occurring only once. Sequencing was done on a sample of naive T cells sorted from blood. The source of these receptors is a woman aged 45-65 years in good health.

This rearrangement joins TRBV30 to TRBJ2-6; no firm D call. V gave up 3 bases and J gave up 4 bases, with 19 bases separating them. CDR1 is GTSNPN, CDR2 SVGIG, per germline (reference sequence). The CDR3 spans 17 residues. CDR3 in amino acids: CAWRTGPGKPGANVLTF. The CDR3 coding sequence is TGTGCCTGGAGAACCGGGCCTGGAAAGCCCGGGGCCAACGTCCTGACTTTC.

This clonotype was detected many times. V and J are TRBV5-1 and TRBJ2-3; TRBD2 is a possible D gene (5 bases). There are 16 residues in the CDR3. Germline values: CDR1 SGHRS, CDR2 YFSETQ. V shed 0 bases and J shed 2 bases, with 13 bases lying between them. The CDR3 region has the DNA TGCGCCAGCAGCTTGGTAGGTCGGAGGTTCACAGATACGCAGTATTTT. This codes for CASSLVGRRFTDTQYF.

The chain links TRBV14 to TRBJ2-3; D is undetermined. The CDR3 is 17 amino acids. The germline gives CDR1 SGHDN, CDR2 FVKESK. V was cut by 1 base and J by 0 bases, with 14 bases left in between. For the CDR3, the DNA is TGTGCCAGCAGCCAAGTCCTTTCGTATGGAAGCACAGATACGCAGTATTTT. It encodes CASSQVLSYGSTDTQYF.

The V call is TRBV7-9, the J call TRBJ2-3; 9 bases map to TRBD2. J gave up 5 bases and V 5 bases, and 11 bases lay outside the gene matches. The CDR3 is made up of 16 amino acids. CDR1 SEHNR and CDR2 FQNEAQ come from the germline V gene (reference sequence). The CDR3 spells CASSPIAGGPEDTQYF. As DNA, the CDR3 is TGTGCCAGCAGCCCGATTGCGGGAGGGCCGGAAGATACGCAGTATTTT.

This clonotype has ten or more counts. DNA for the CDR3: TGTGCCAGCACTACCACCATTTCCAATGAGCAGTTCTTC. Protein sequence: CASTTTISNEQFF. V gene TRBV12-3 or TRBV12-4 combines with J gene TRBJ2-1; D gene uncertain. V was clipped by 7 bases and J by 6 bases, with 13 bases between them. The CDR3 is made up of 13 amino acids.

This clonotype has more than one count but fewer than ten. V usage is TRBV12-3 or TRBV12-4 and J usage is TRBJ2-7; D could derive from TRBD1 or TRBD2 (6 bases each). CDR3 length: 15 amino acids. V lost 6 bases and J 6 bases, leaving 21 bases between the germline ends. The CDR3 DNA reads TGTGCCAGCAGCCCCGTCCTGGGGGGCTTGGGCGAGCAGTACTTC. The encoded protein is CASSPVLGGLGEQYF.

The chain is built from TRBV18 and TRBJ2-1; the D gene is possibly TRBD1 (6 bases). Germline V gives CDR1 KGHSH, CDR2 LQKENI. The CDR3 has 14 amino acids. The V end was cut by 4 bases, the J end by 5 bases, with 12 bases between. CDR3 sequence: CASSLGQPNNEQFF. The CDR3 region has the DNA TGTGCCAGCTCACTAGGACAGCCCAACAATGAGCAGTTCTTC.

The sample holds many counts of this clonotype. The V gene is TRBV12-3 or TRBV12-4, the J gene TRBJ2-2; D is ambiguous. Deletions cut 4 bases from V and 6 bases from J, with 15 bases between. The CDR3 has 15 residues. The CDR3, as DNA: TGTGCCAGCAGTTATTCGGCCCAAAGCCCCGGGGAGCTGTTTTTT. It encodes CASSYSAQSPGELFF.

This clonotype was picked up many times. The chain has TRBV7-8 and TRBJ1-4, with 8 bases fitting TRBD1. CDR1 and CDR2 from the germline V gene are SGHVS and FQNEAQ. Germline trimming cut 5 bases from V and 4 bases from J; bases unmatched to any gene: 6. The CDR3 length is 15 residues. The CDR3 DNA follows: TGTGCCAGCAGCCCTCCGGGACAGGTTAATGAAAAACTGTTTTTT. Translated: CASSPPGQVNEKLFF.

This clonotype showed up many times. The genes are TRBV4-1 and TRBJ2-3; D possibly corresponds to TRBD1 (7 bases). CDR1 MGHRA and CDR2 YSYEKL come from the germline V gene. This CDR3 contains 17 residues. The V and J ends lost 0 bases and 4 bases respectively, with 17 bases between them. The CDR3 sequence is CASSQELGTQGADTQYF. The CDR3, as DNA: TGCGCCAGCAGCCAAGAATTGGGGACTCAGGGGGCAGATACGCAGTATTTT.

This clonotype was recorded many times. The chain is built from TRBV10-3 and TRBJ2-2; perhaps D is TRBD1 or TRBD2 (5 bases each). The CDR3 spans 16 residues. Looked up from germline, CDR1 is ENHRY and CDR2 is SYGVKD. Trimming took 10 bases from V and 3 from J, leaving 21 bases between them. The CDR3 loop reads CATHFLKPGHTGELFF. As DNA, the CDR3 is TGTGCCACCCACTTCCTTAAGCCGGGACACACCGGGGAGCTGTTTTTT.

In its sample, this clonotype was seen many times. V and J are TRBV29-1 and TRBJ1-1; TRBD1 agrees at 7 bases. The germline gives CDR1 SQVTM, CDR2 ANQGSEA. Germline trimming cut 4 bases from V and 0 bases from J; bases unmatched to any gene: 2. This CDR3 is 13 amino acids long. CDR3 amino acids: CSVGRGLNTEAFF. CDR3 DNA: TGCAGCGTTGGAAGGGGGCTGAACACTGAAGCTTTCTTT.

This chain connects TRBV5-1 to TRBJ2-1; 16 nucleotides match TRBD2. Trimming at V came to 2 bases and at J to 5 bases, leaving 10 bases not matched to a gene. The germline V gene encodes CDR1 SGHRS and CDR2 YFSETQ. The CDR3 consists of 19 residues. The CDR3 nucleotides read TGCGCCAGCAGCTTTGGGACTAGCGGGAGGGCCCGGGGTCACAATGAGCAGTTCTTC. Its translation: CASSFGTSGRARGHNEQFF.

This clonotype was found many times. This rearrangement joins TRBV11-2 to TRBJ2-4; D possibly corresponds to TRBD1 (8 bases). The CDR3 is 16 amino acids. V lost 5 bases and J 8 bases, leaving 22 bases between the germline ends. CDR1 SGHAT and CDR2 FQNNGV come from the germline V gene. CDR3: CASSLIGGQGADIQYF. CDR3 in DNA: TGTGCCAGCAGCCTCATCGGGGGGCAGGGGGCGGACATTCAGTACTTC.

The sample holds a few counts of this clonotype. The rearrangement uses TRBV7-8 and TRBJ1-3; D is uncertain. CDR3 length equals 17 residues. Trimming cost V 4 bases and J 0 bases, with 16 bases left between them. The V gene's germline CDR1 is SGHVS and CDR2 FQNEAQ. CDR3 DNA: TGTGCCAGCAGCTATGCGGGAGCCTCGTCCTCTGGAAACACCATATATTTT. Translated: CASSYAGASSSGNTIYF.

J is TRBJ1-2 and V is TRBV12-3 or TRBV12-4, with D uncertain. Trimming left V 10 bases short and J 5 bases short, with 11 bases between. The length of the CDR3 is 11 residues. DNA of the CDR3: TGTGCCACCCGACTCCTTTATGGCTACACCTTC. It yields the protein CATRLLYGYTF.

This clonotype was seen only a few times. The chain is built from TRBV15 and TRBJ2-1; 7 nucleotides align to TRBD2. The J segment lost 2 bases and the V segment lost 0 bases, leaving 1 base of the junction unmatched. The germline V gene encodes CDR1 LNHNV and CDR2 YYDKDF (reference sequence). This CDR3 has 15 amino acids. The CDR3 DNA sequence: TGTGCCACCAGCAGAGACGGGAGGACCTACAATGAGCAGTTCTTC. Translated, it gives CATSRDGRTYNEQFF.

This clonotype came up a few times. J is TRBJ2-6 and V is TRBV11-3; 7 positions agree with TRBD1. The CDR3 is made up of 16 amino acids. Trimming cost V 5 bases and J 0 bases; bases outside gene matches: 4. Germline V gives CDR1 SGHNT, CDR2 YENEEA. The CDR3, as DNA: TGTGCCAGCAGCCAGGGACAGCTCTCTGGGGCCAACGTCCTGACTTTC. This translates into CASSQGQLSGANVLTF.

A few counts support this clonotype. The chain joins TRBV29-1 to TRBJ2-2; D ambiguous. In germline, CDR1 is SQVTM, CDR2 ANQGSEA. There are 13 residues in the CDR3. V gave up 2 bases and J gave up 6 bases, with 10 bases separating them. The CDR3: CSVEMATAGELFF. The CDR3 bases are TGCAGCGTTGAAATGGCTACTGCCGGGGAGCTGTTTTTT.

This clonotype was seen repeatedly, ten times or more. V gene TRBV7-6 combines with J gene TRBJ1-1; D is possibly TRBD1 (6 bases). The germline CDR1 and CDR2 sequences are SGHVS and FNYEAQ. The CDR3 has 14 amino acids. V was shortened by 5 bases and J by 3 bases, with 13 bases between the two germline ends. CDR3 in amino acids: CASSAPRGDTEAFF. DNA for the CDR3: TGTGCCAGCAGCGCACCGAGGGGGGACACTGAAGCTTTCTTT.

This clonotype was picked up many times. The V call is TRBV20-1, the J call TRBJ2-1, with 10 nucleotides matching TRBD2. V shed 3 bases, J shed 7 bases, and the junction held 12 bases outside the gene matches. Germline CDR1 DFQATT, CDR2 SNEGSKA (reference sequence). The CDR3 has 16 residues. The CDR3 DNA follows: TGCAGTGCTAGCCACCTTCTAGCGGGAGAAACGAATGAGCAGTTCTTC. Protein: CSASHLLAGETNEQFF.

This chain uses TRBV4-2 with TRBJ1-1; D unclear. This CDR3 comprises 13 residues. Germline lookup yields CDR1 LGHNA and CDR2 YNFKEQ. Trimming pared 3 bases from V and 5 bases from J, leaving 10 bases between. CDR3: CASSQTRLTEAFF. The CDR3 bases are TGTGCCAGCAGCCAGACTCGGCTAACTGAAGCTTTCTTT.

The chain couples TRBV20-1 to TRBJ1-3; D is possibly TRBD1 (5 bases). V was shortened by 3 bases and J by 2 bases, with 11 bases between the two germline ends. Germline CDR1 reads DFQATT; CDR2 reads SNEGSKA (reference sequence). This CDR3 is 14 amino acids long. The CDR3 sequence is CSASRVGTGNTIYF. CDR3 sequence (DNA): TGCAGTGCTAGCAGGGTTGGAACTGGAAACACCATATATTTT.

The rearrangement links TRBV20-1 to TRBJ1-4; D is undetermined. The V end lost 0 bases, the J end lost 4 bases, and 12 bases lay between the germline ends. This CDR3 contains 15 residues. CDR1 is DFQATT, CDR2 SNEGSKA, per germline (reference sequence). The CDR3 loop reads CSARDFRQSNEKLFF. The DNA of the CDR3 is TGCAGTGCTAGAGATTTCCGCCAGAGTAATGAAAAACTGTTTTTT.

This clonotype was seen a few times. The chain uses TRBV7-9 and TRBJ1-2; unclear D gene. V was trimmed by 8 bases and J by 2 bases, leaving 12 bases between them. Germline CDR1 reads SEHNR; CDR2 reads FQNEAQ (reference sequence). The CDR3 consists of 13 residues. The CDR3 sequence is CASVDGPNYGYTF. For the CDR3, the DNA is TGTGCCAGCGTGGACGGCCCCAACTATGGCTACACCTTC.

This clonotype was observed at least ten times. The rearrangement links TRBV5-1 to TRBJ2-3, with D maybe TRBD2 (6 bases). In germline, CDR1 is SGHRS, CDR2 YFSETQ. The CDR3 is 17 amino acids. The V and J ends lost 4 bases and 5 bases respectively, with 23 bases between them. The CDR3 spells CASSLDSGPPEGDTQYF. The CDR3 DNA sequence: TGCGCCAGCAGCCTAGATAGCGGTCCCCCTGAAGGAGATACGCAGTATTTT.

This clonotype was observed a handful of times. The J gene is TRBJ1-1, the V gene TRBV10-3; 9 positions match TRBD1. The CDR3 sequence is 12 residues long. Germline assignment: CDR1 ENHRY and CDR2 SYGVKD. Trimming at V came to 4 bases and at J to 10 bases, leaving 4 bases not matched to a gene. The CDR3 is CAISAGTGLAFF. In DNA, the CDR3 is TGTGCCATCAGTGCCGGGACAGGGTTAGCTTTCTTT.

This clonotype came up a few times. The chain carries TRBV12-3 or TRBV12-4 and TRBJ2-7, with 7 bases identical to TRBD1. This CDR3 comprises 12 residues. V gave up 8 bases and J gave up 3 bases; unmatched junction bases: 4. This CDR3 reads CASCRQGYEQYF. The CDR3 DNA sequence: TGTGCCAGCTGCCGACAGGGCTACGAGCAGTACTTC.